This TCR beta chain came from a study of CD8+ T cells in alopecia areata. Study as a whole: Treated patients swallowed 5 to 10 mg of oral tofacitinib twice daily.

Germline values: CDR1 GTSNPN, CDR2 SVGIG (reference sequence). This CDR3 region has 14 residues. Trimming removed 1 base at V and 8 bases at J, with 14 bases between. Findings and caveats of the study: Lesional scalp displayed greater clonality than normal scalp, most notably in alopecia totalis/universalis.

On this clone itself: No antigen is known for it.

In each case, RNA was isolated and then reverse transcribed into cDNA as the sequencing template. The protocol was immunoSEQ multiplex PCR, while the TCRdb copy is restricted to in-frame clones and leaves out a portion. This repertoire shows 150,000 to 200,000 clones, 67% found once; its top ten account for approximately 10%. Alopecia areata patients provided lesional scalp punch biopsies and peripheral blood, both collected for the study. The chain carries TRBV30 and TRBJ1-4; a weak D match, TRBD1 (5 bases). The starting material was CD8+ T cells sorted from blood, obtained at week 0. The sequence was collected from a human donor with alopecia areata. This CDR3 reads CAWSAVGAEEKLFF. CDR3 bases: TGTGCCTGGAGTGCGGTTGGGGCAGAGGAAAAACTGTTTTTT.